The source of this T cell receptor beta chain is a study of OX40 agonist ivuxolimab in advanced cancers. Between the trimmed V and J ends, which lost 8 bases and 4 bases, there was a span of 15 bases. This CDR3 spans 13 amino acids. Germline V lookup: CDR1 SGHVS, CDR2 FQNEAQ. Produced via immunoSEQ multiplex PCR; TCRdb's table is partial and in-frame only. This sample has tens of thousands of clones, with roughly nine tenths found just once. The V gene is TRBV7-8, the J gene TRBJ2-7; a possible D gene is TRBD2 (5 bases). The source material was CD4+ or CD8+ T cells sorted from blood, sampled in a trial of the OX40 agonist ivuxolimab. The clonotype comes from an adult with an advanced solid tumor such as melanoma, head and neck, liver or kidney cancer. The DNA of the CDR3 is TGTGCCAGCTGGGAGCCTCCGGGGTACGAGCAGTACTTC. Encoded protein: CASWEPPGYEQYF.